This T cell receptor beta chain was recorded in a study of regulatory T cells in long-lasting Graves disease. The TCR beta library used iRepertoire HTBI primers with Arm-PCR amplification of CDR3. TCRdb recomputed calls from the multiplex PCR reads with MiXCR, one row per CDR3 protein. The sample holds some 220,000 distinct CDR3 sequences, roughly 19% seen once. This clonotype was detected many times. The antigen remains undetermined. The CDR3 runs to 14 residues. Germline-derived CDR1 and CDR2 are PRHDT and FYEKMQ (reference sequence). J lost 2 bases, V lost 5 bases, and 6 bases had no gene match. The study, taken as a whole, reports: New patients shared 950 to 1,000 public clonotypes, fewer than the 2,500 to 3,500 shared by persistent patients.

Time point specified: newly diagnosed GD, antithyroid drugs for less than 3 months. TCR sequences were obtained from RNA taken from PBMCs. This same sample was also taken into another study, of T cells in Graves' hyperthyroidism and ophthalmopathy. In that study: Pregnant or lactating patients were excluded, as were those with uncontrolled infection or other autoimmune disease.

Material: peripheral blood mononuclear cells (PBMCs), obtained at new diagnosis, from a patient treated with antithyroid drugs. This sequence was found in a woman aged 25 to 39 with Graves disease. The chain is built from TRBV13 and TRBJ2-7; 7 bases align to TRBD1. CDR3: CASSPRDSAYEQYF. CDR3 DNA: TGTGCCAGCAGCCCCCGGGACAGCGCCTACGAGCAGTACTTC.